Shown below are 12 T cell receptor beta chains from a single sample sequenced in a study of T cells in tuberculosis. Sequencing used immunoSEQ multiplex PCR; TCRdb keeps in-frame clones, though not all of them. The table has fewer than 40,000 clones, around 97% seen once. Specimen: PBMCs. The receptors stem from a donor aged 5 to 30 with latent tuberculosis or without tuberculosis infection.

The V gene is TRBV27, the J gene TRBJ1-1; maybe TRBD1 (6 bases). Germline V gene sequence: CDR1 MNHEY, CDR2 SMNVEV (reference sequence). V lost 5 bases, J lost 7 bases, and 14 bases lay in between. The CDR3 is 13 amino acids. Here the CDR3 reads CASSLNGQSEAFF. The CDR3 region has the DNA TGTGCCAGCAGTCTAAACGGACAGAGTGAAGCTTTCTTT.

The chain recombines TRBV6-6 with TRBJ1-1, with D perhaps TRBD1 (5 bases). The CDR3 is 15 amino acids. Trimming removed 2 bases at V and 1 base at J, with 11 bases between. Per germline, CDR1 MNHNY and CDR2 SVGAGI (reference sequence). Written as DNA, the CDR3 is TGTGCCAGCAGTTACCGACAGCAAAAGAACACTGAAGCTTTCTTT. It codes for CASSYRQQKNTEAFF.

The chain couples TRBV28 to TRBJ2-4; 10 bases are shared with TRBD1. This CDR3 is 15 amino acids long. Trimming cost V 6 bases and J 8 bases; bases outside gene matches: 10. CDR1 is MDHEN and CDR2 is SYDVKM in the germline V gene. This CDR3 reads CASSLFGTGADIQYF. The CDR3 bases are TGTGCCAGCAGCCTTTTTGGGACAGGGGCAGACATTCAGTACTTC.

This clone came up once. The V gene is TRBV5-4, the J gene TRBJ2-5; 9 bases line up with TRBD2. This CDR3 region has 17 residues. CDR1 and CDR2 (germline): SGHNT, YYREEE (reference sequence). Trimming cost V 1 base and J 1 base; bases outside gene matches: 8. The CDR3 sequence is CASSLLGRGGPQETQYF. CDR3 DNA: TGTGCCAGCAGCTTGTTGGGGCGGGGGGGGCCCCAAGAGACCCAGTACTTC.

The chain employs TRBV6-1 and TRBJ2-7; the match to TRBD2 covers 7 bases. The ends lost 8 bases at V and 2 bases at J; junction bases unmatched: 12. Germline V gives CDR1 MNHNS, CDR2 SASEGT. This CDR3 is 15 amino acids long. DNA for the CDR3: TGTGCCAGCGCCGCGGCGTGGGAGGGCCCCTACGAGCAGTACTTC. Amino acid sequence: CASAAAWEGPYEQYF.

This chain links TRBV5-1 with TRBJ2-1; 9 bases map to TRBD2. Germline V CDR1 and CDR2: SGHRS, YFSETQ. This CDR3 spans 16 amino acids. Germline trimming cut 2 bases from V and 3 bases from J; bases unmatched to any gene: 6. The CDR3 sequence: CASSFDLRGGYNEQFF. As DNA, the CDR3 is TGCGCCAGCAGCTTCGATTTGCGGGGGGGCTACAATGAGCAGTTCTTC.

The chain employs TRBV5-1 and TRBJ1-2; 9 bases agree with TRBD1. The CDR3 length is 15 residues. V lost 1 base to trimming and J lost 5 bases; unmatched junction nucleotides: 6. Germline CDR1 SGHRS, CDR2 YFSETQ. For the CDR3, the DNA is TGCGCCAGCAGCTTGAGCAGGACAGGGGCTTATGGCTACACCTTC. Protein: CASSLSRTGAYGYTF.

This CDR3 reads CASSELQGAGGYTF. CDR3 coding DNA: TGTGCCAGCAGTGAACTTCAGGGGGCGGGTGGCTACACCTTC. The gene calls are TRBV2 and TRBJ1-2; 8 bases are a match to TRBD1. Trimming took 2 bases from V and 7 from J; bases not matched to a gene: 6. CDR1 and CDR2 (germline): SNHLY, FYNNEI. CDR3 length: 14 amino acids.

The J gene is TRBJ2-1, the V gene TRBV27, with D perhaps matching TRBD2 (5 bases). The CDR3 length is 15 residues. V dropped 5 bases and J dropped 3 bases, with 14 bases sitting between them. Per the germline V gene, CDR1 is MNHEY and CDR2 is SMNVEV (reference sequence). The DNA for the CDR3 is TGTGCCAGCAGTCCCGAGCGGTTCTACTACAATGAGCAGTTCTTC. It codes for CASSPERFYYNEQFF.

This clone was observed a single time. This chain joins TRBV7-2 and TRBJ1-5; 7 bases are shared with TRBD1. Germline CDR1 reads SGHTA; CDR2 reads FQGNSA. Germline trimming cut 6 bases from V and 4 bases from J; bases unmatched to any gene: 12. The CDR3 length is 16 residues. This chain's CDR3 is CASSLNRDSWNQPQHF. CDR3 nucleotides: TGTGCCAGCAGTTTAAACCGGGACAGCTGGAATCAGCCCCAGCATTTT.

The chain uses TRBV2 and TRBJ2-3; 7 bases fit TRBD1. The CDR3 extends over 16 amino acids. CDR1 is SNHLY and CDR2 is FYNNEI in the germline V gene. Germline trimming cut 7 bases from V and 0 bases from J; bases unmatched to any gene: 10. CDR3 nucleotides: TGTGCCAGCACCCGATCCGGGACAGCTAGCACAGATACGCAGTATTTT. It translates to CASTRSGTASTDTQYF.

This sequence joins TRBV9 and TRBJ1-1, with a possible D match to TRBD1 (5 bases). The V gene lost 2 bases and the J gene lost 3 bases, with 14 bases spanning the gap. The CDR3 runs 15 residues. The V gene's germline CDR1 is SGDLS and CDR2 YYNGEE. The CDR3 region has the DNA TGTGCCAGCAGCGTTCAGTCAGGGAAGGACACTGAAGCTTTCTTT. It encodes CASSVQSGKDTEAFF.